Given below is one T cell receptor beta chain in context. Antigen specificity is unknown. Sequenced by immunoSEQ multiplex PCR; TCRdb stores in-frame clones only, minus some. Among about 2.4 million clones listed, 80% to 95% were seen once. This specimen comes from a study of shared clonotypes between healthy human individuals. Study-wide findings and caveats: The naive CD4 repertoires of a few donors were compared, and approximately 4.5% of clonotypes were shared. Naive subsets usually exceeded memory subsets in estimated richness. Sequencing depth was a factor that was expected to affect clonotype sharing among donors.

Trimming took 4 bases from V and 9 from J; bases not matched to a gene: 20. This CDR3 has 18 residues. Germline values: CDR1 SGHTA, CDR2 FQGNSA. V is TRBV7-2 and J is TRBJ1-1; 10 bases match TRBD1. The source is a young man in good health. Some clones in this sample may be carry-over from other donors' samples. Sequencing input: naive CD4+ T cells from PBMCs. Documented subset: CD45RA+ positively selected. CDR3 sequence: CASSSRGGTGDEYRKAFF. The CDR3 DNA sequence: TGTGCCAGCAGCTCTAGAGGGGGGACAGGGGATGAGTATCGGAAAGCTTTCTTT. Filled out from reference TRBV7-2 and TRBJ1-1, the complete variable domain reads GAGVSQSPSNKVTEKGKDVELRCDPISGHTALYWYRQSLGQGLEFLIYFQGNSAPDKSGLPSDRFSAERTGGSVSTLTIQRTQQEDSAVYLCASSSRGGTGDEYRKAFFGQGTRLTVV.